This T cell receptor (beta chain) originates from a study of blood T cell repertoires in COVID-19. Across the whole study: Some COVID-19 samples were acute and others convalescent; all came from the United States, Italy and Spain. Sample material is recorded as cDNA or gDNA derived from T cells, B-cell-depleted T cells, or PBMCs.

Authors' analysis steps: Reference gene primer amplification in the assay estimated nucleated cell counts. Profiling relied on immunoSEQ multiplex PCR, and the TCRdb table lists in-frame clones only, not all of them. D and trimming were read from the DNA, whereas the V and J calls and clone size are those reported in that table. The data hold some 450,000 clones, with roughly 90% observed a single time. Specimen: peripheral blood. The source is a man aged 18 to 30 with COVID-19, enrolled during active disease.

The CDR3 loop reads CASSRLRARGTGELFF. CDR3 coding DNA: TGTGCCAGCTCTCGACTCCGGGCTCGGGGCACCGGGGAGCTGTTTTTT. The chain has TRBV18 and TRBJ2-2, with D possibly TRBD2 on 5 matching bases. Germline loops: CDR1 KGHSH, CDR2 LQKENI. Trimming removed 6 bases at V and 4 bases at J, with 18 bases between. The CDR3 is 16 residues long. Together with reference TRBV18 and TRBJ2-2, the CDR3 gives the full variable domain: NAGVMQNPRHLVRRRGQEARLRCSPMKGHSHVYWYRQLPEEGLKFMVYLQKENIIDESGMPKERFSAEFPKEGPSILRIQQVVRGDSAAYFCASSRLRARGTGELFFGEGSRLTVL.